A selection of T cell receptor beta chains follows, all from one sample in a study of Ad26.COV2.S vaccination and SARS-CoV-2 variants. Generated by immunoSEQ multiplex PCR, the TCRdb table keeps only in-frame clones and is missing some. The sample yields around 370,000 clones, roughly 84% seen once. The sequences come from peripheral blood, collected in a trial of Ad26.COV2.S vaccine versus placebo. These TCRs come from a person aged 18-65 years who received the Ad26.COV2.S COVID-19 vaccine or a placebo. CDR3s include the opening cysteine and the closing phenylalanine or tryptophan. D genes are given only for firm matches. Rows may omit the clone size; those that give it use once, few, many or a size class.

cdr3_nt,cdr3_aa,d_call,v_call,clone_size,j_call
TGTGCCAGCAGTTACGGAGGGAACCAAGAGACCCAGTACTTC,CASSYGGNQETQYF,-,TRBV6-5,-,TRBJ2-5
TGTGCCAGTGGTATCTCAGGCCTAAACATTCAGTACTTC,CASGISGLNIQYF,-,TRBV11-2,-,TRBJ2-4
TGTGCCAGCAGGGGGGACAGGATGGGCACAGATACGCAGTATTTT,CASRGDRMGTDTQYF,TRBD1,TRBV25-1,-,TRBJ2-3
TGTGCCAGCAGTTTTTGGGGACAGGAGCAGTACTTC,CASSFWGQEQYF,TRBD1,TRBV27,-,TRBJ2-7
TGTGCCAGCAGCTTACAGGGGGCAGGCACTGAAGCTTTCTTT,CASSLQGAGTEAFF,TRBD1,TRBV7-9,-,TRBJ1-1
TGTGCCAGCAGAGAAACAGAGACCTACGAGCAGTACTTC,CASRETETYEQYF,-,TRBV7-7,-,TRBJ2-7
TGTGCCAGCTCTCCCGGACAGGGAGGTAGAAACACCATATATTTT,CASSPGQGGRNTIYF,TRBD1,TRBV18,-,TRBJ1-3
TGTGCCAGCAGTGTGGCGCAGGGGAAGACTGAAGCTTTCTTT,CASSVAQGKTEAFF,-,TRBV2,once,TRBJ1-1
TGTGCCAGTAGTACCCCGGATAGTCTACTCTATGGCTACACCTTC,CASSTPDSLLYGYTF,-,TRBV19,-,TRBJ1-2
TGTGCCAGCAGTCCTGGACAGGGGGAGTGGGGCTACACCTTC,CASSPGQGEWGYTF,TRBD1,TRBV7-9,once,TRBJ1-2
TGCGCCAGCAGTCAATCGGGAGGCCACAGCGGGGAGCTGTTTTTT,CASSQSGGHSGELFF,-,TRBV23-1,-,TRBJ2-2
TGTGCCAGCATGTCCGGGAGATCCTACGAGCAGTACTTC,CASMSGRSYEQYF,-,TRBV6-5,-,TRBJ2-7
TGTGCCAGCAGCCAAGAGGGTCCCCCCACTGGGCAAGAGACCCAGTACTTC,CASSQEGPPTGQETQYF,-,TRBV3-1/TRBV3-2,once,TRBJ2-5
TGTGCCAGCAGCTTCCCAGGGGGGAACACAGATACGCAGTATTTT,CASSFPGGNTDTQYF,-,TRBV7-2,-,TRBJ2-3
TGTGCCAGCAACCACTACCCCGACAGGGGCCCTGTGGTCTTC,CASNHYPDRGPVVF,TRBD1,TRBV3-1/TRBV3-2,-,TRBJ2-1
TGTGCCAGCAGCCCGGGGGGGACAGGGCAAGAGACCCAGTACTTC,CASSPGGTGQETQYF,-,TRBV5-5,-,TRBJ2-5
TGCAGCGTTTCCGACAGCTCTGGAAACACCATATATTTT,CSVSDSSGNTIYF,-,TRBV29-1,-,TRBJ1-3
TGCAGTGCTAGTTTAGCGGGAGGTCTAGGCACCGGGGAGCTGTTTTTT,CSASLAGGLGTGELFF,TRBD2,TRBV20-1,-,TRBJ2-2
TGTGCCAGCTCCCCCGGGACCCAAGAGACCCAGTACTTC,CASSPGTQETQYF,-,TRBV18,many,TRBJ2-5
TGTGCCAGTAACCCACCCCCGGGCCACACCTACGAGCAGTACTTC,CASNPPPGHTYEQYF,-,TRBV6-6,-,TRBJ2-7
TGTGCCAGCAGTTATTTAAGTAATGAGCAGTTCTTC,CASSYLSNEQFF,-,TRBV6-6,-,TRBJ2-1
TGTGCCAGCAGCAAAGTAGGGACACCTGAGGGGGAGCTGTTTTTT,CASSKVGTPEGELFF,-,TRBV21-1,-,TRBJ2-2
TGTGCCAGCAGCTCTGGTAGGGACACTGTAGAGACCCAGTACTTC,CASSSGRDTVETQYF,-,TRBV11-3,-,TRBJ2-5
TGTGCCAGCTCAGCGACAGGGGGCGGAGATACGCAGTATTTT,CASSATGGGDTQYF,TRBD1,TRBV18,-,TRBJ2-3
TGTGCCATCACCTCCCGGCCAGGATACTCTGGAAACACCATATATTTT,CAITSRPGYSGNTIYF,-,TRBV10-3,-,TRBJ1-3
TGTGCCAGCAGCCCAGGTCGGGCAGGTTGGGGTCCAGATACGCAGTATTTT,CASSPGRAGWGPDTQYF,-,TRBV9,-,TRBJ2-3
TGCGCCAGCAGCTTGACAGAGTGGAACCCCCAGTACTTC,CASSLTEWNPQYF,-,TRBV5-1,-,TRBJ2-5
TGTGCCAGCAGTTTGACGGCAGTTCTTACCGGGGAGCTGTTTTTT,CASSLTAVLTGELFF,-,TRBV27,few,TRBJ2-2
TGCAGCGTAAACCGGCAGGGACGCACAGATACGCAGTATTTT,CSVNRQGRTDTQYF,-,TRBV29-1,-,TRBJ2-3
TGCGCCAGCAGCCAAGATCCCCGCAGGGACTCTGGAAACACCATATATTTT,CASSQDPRRDSGNTIYF,-,TRBV4-1,-,TRBJ1-3
TGCGCCAGCAGCTTGTCGGGGGCTCAGGAAAAACTGTTTTTT,CASSLSGAQEKLFF,-,TRBV5-1,once,TRBJ1-4
TGTGCCAGCAGTTTAGAGGATGAGCAGTTCTTC,CASSLEDEQFF,-,TRBV28,-,TRBJ2-1
TGTGCCAGCAGTCCCAGACAGCACACTGAAGCTTTCTTT,CASSPRQHTEAFF,-,TRBV27,-,TRBJ1-1
TGTGCCAGCAGCTTAGGGGGACAGGGTGGCGGCTACTACGAGCAGTACTTC,CASSLGGQGGGYYEQYF,TRBD1,TRBV7-6,-,TRBJ2-7
TGTGCCAGCAGCTTGGCTCTAGGGACCTACAATGAGCAGTTCTTC,CASSLALGTYNEQFF,-,TRBV7-9,-,TRBJ2-1
TGCGCCACCCGGGACAGGGAGGACACTGAAGCTTTCTTT,CATRDREDTEAFF,TRBD1,TRBV5-1,-,TRBJ1-1
TGTGCCAGCAGCGCCCGACCGGGGGCCTATAATTCACCCCTCCACTTT,CASSARPGAYNSPLHF,-,TRBV5-6,-,TRBJ1-6
TGTGCCACCAGTCCCGCCCCCGGTGGGGCCAACGTCCTGACTTTC,CATSPAPGGANVLTF,-,TRBV24-1,-,TRBJ2-6
TGTGCCAGCAGGACAGGGGTGCGTGGCTACACCTTC,CASRTGVRGYTF,TRBD1,TRBV6-5,-,TRBJ1-2
TGTGCCAGCTCACCACCGACAGGGCCGAACACCGGGGAGCTGTTTTTT,CASSPPTGPNTGELFF,TRBD1,TRBV18,-,TRBJ2-2
TGTGCCAGCAGCTTAGATCAAGGGGATTGGCAGTTCTTC,CASSLDQGDWQFF,-,TRBV11-2,-,TRBJ2-1
TGTGCCAGCAGCGTCGGGGGGCTGGTGGAGACCCAGTACTTC,CASSVGGLVETQYF,-,TRBV9,-,TRBJ2-5
TGTGCCTGGAGTGTACTTGTTTGGGACGGACAACACCTGAACACTGAAGCTTTCTTT,CAWSVLVWDGQHLNTEAFF,-,TRBV30,-,TRBJ1-1
TGTGCCAGCAGTTACGAGCGGGAGTGGTCCTACAATGAGCAGTTCTTC,CASSYEREWSYNEQFF,TRBD2,TRBV6-6,-,TRBJ2-1
TGTGCCAGCAAATGGGACAGTTCCTCTAAACTGTTTTTT,CASKWDSSSKLFF,TRBD1,TRBV12-3/TRBV12-4,-,TRBJ1-4
TGTGCCAGCAGCTTGGGGGGAGATTTCTCCTACAATGAGCAGTTCTTC,CASSLGGDFSYNEQFF,-,TRBV11-3,-,TRBJ2-1
TGTGCCAGCAGGTCCGCCGGGACAAGCAACAATGAGCAGTTCTTC,CASRSAGTSNNEQFF,-,TRBV7-9,-,TRBJ2-1
TGTGCCAGCAGTATTAACCCGGGACAGGGTGGGTCACCCCTCCACTTT,CASSINPGQGGSPLHF,TRBD1,TRBV27,-,TRBJ1-6
TGTGCCAGCGGCGGGGCTTTCGGGTACAATGAGCAGTTCTTC,CASGGAFGYNEQFF,-,TRBV25-1,-,TRBJ2-1
TGTGCCAGCAGCGACGCCCGGGGGGGCTACACCTTC,CASSDARGGYTF,-,TRBV9,-,TRBJ1-2
TGTGCCAGCAGTCCTCCCGGGACTAGCGGGAGGGGCAAAAACATTCAGTACTTC,CASSPPGTSGRGKNIQYF,TRBD2,TRBV28,-,TRBJ2-4
TGTGCCAGCAGCCACCCCCGTGTCGGGAGCTACACAGATACGCAGTATTTT,CASSHPRVGSYTDTQYF,-,TRBV11-2,once,TRBJ2-3
TGTGCCAGCAGCCCGAGGTCGACACCTAACACCGGGGAGCTGTTTTTT,CASSPRSTPNTGELFF,-,TRBV2,-,TRBJ2-2
TGTGCCAGCAGCTTAGACGGGGGGAGCGACGAGCAGTACTTC,CASSLDGGSDEQYF,TRBD2,TRBV7-9,-,TRBJ2-7
TGTGCCAGCAGCCAAGCCGGGGTGGAGACCCAGTACTTC,CASSQAGVETQYF,-,TRBV3-1/TRBV3-2,-,TRBJ2-5